The 5 T cell receptor beta chains below come from one sample, sequenced in a study of blood T cell repertoires in COVID-19. Generated by immunoSEQ multiplex PCR, the TCRdb table keeps only in-frame clones and is missing some. The sample lists 150,000 to 200,000 clones, around 90% occurring once. The sample comprised PBMCs or T cells enriched from blood (not recorded which). The receptors here all came from a woman aged 18-29 years who had recovered from COVID-19.

Details on this clone: The same CDR3 is also encoded by other DNA sequences in this sample. This sequence joins TRBV27 and TRBJ2-3; 7 nucleotides line up with TRBD2. With V trimmed by 4 bases and J by 3 bases, 1 base remained unmatched. CDR3 length: 13 amino acids. Per the germline V gene, CDR1 is MNHEY and CDR2 is SMNVEV (reference sequence). CDR3: CASSSGGTDTQYF. In DNA, the CDR3 is TGTGCCAGCAGTTCCGGGGGGACAGATACGCAGTATTTT.

The chain uses TRBV28 and TRBJ1-5, with D maybe TRBD1 (6 bases). This CDR3 has 15 residues. CDR1 is MDHEN and CDR2 is SYDVKM in the germline V gene. Trimming took 3 bases from V and 6 from J, leaving 15 bases between them. The CDR3 loop reads CASSFGRGGGQPQHF. CDR3 sequence (DNA): TGTGCCAGCAGTTTCGGCAGGGGAGGGGGTCAGCCCCAGCATTTT.

The gene calls are TRBV5-6 and TRBJ1-6, with 11 bases matching TRBD1. The CDR3 is made up of 16 amino acids. Looked up from germline, CDR1 is SGHDT and CDR2 is YYEEEE. After removal of 4 bases from V and 3 bases from J, the junction contained 3 bases not matched to a gene. In DNA, the CDR3 is TGTGCCAGCAGCCCGGGGACAGGGGGCTATAATTCACCCCTCCACTTT. Translating it yields CASSPGTGGYNSPLHF. Using reference TRBV5-6 and TRBJ1-6 for the parts outside the CDR3, the full variable domain is DAGVTQSPTHLIKTRGQQVTLRCSPKSGHDTVSWYQQALGQGPQFIFQYYEEEERQRGNFPDRFSGHQFPNYSSELNVNALLLGDSALYLCASSPGTGGYNSPLHFGNGTRLTVT.

This clone is a singleton in its sample. The chain joins TRBV27 to TRBJ1-2, with 7 positions matching TRBD1. V trimming: 10 bases; J trimming: 2 bases; junction bases outside the gene matches: 13. CDR1 is MNHEY, CDR2 SMNVEV, per germline (reference sequence). CDR3 size: 15 residues. Here the CDR3 DNA reads TGTGCCACCCGGACAGGCCTATATTTCAACTATGGCTACACCTTC. Translation: CATRTGLYFNYGYTF.

V is TRBV24-1 and J is TRBJ2-3; TRBD1 matches 7 bases. The CDR3 extends over 17 amino acids. The germline gives CDR1 KGHDR, CDR2 SFDVKD. The V gene end was trimmed by 5 bases and the J gene end by 0 bases; junction bases not matched to a gene: 10. CDR3 bases: TGTGCCACCAGTGGGACAACAGGGGACGGAAGCACAGATACGCAGTATTTT. Amino acids: CATSGTTGDGSTDTQYF.